This TCR beta chain was observed in a study of blood T cells in healthy people across ages. Findings of the study overall: Age showed a roughly linear inverse relationship with TCR beta diversity per million T cells.

CDR1 and CDR2 from the germline V gene are SGHKS and YYEKEE (reference sequence). The CDR3 has 15 amino acids. The V gene end was trimmed by 7 bases and the J gene end by 5 bases; junction bases not matched to a gene: 13. This clonotype has more than one count but fewer than ten. Its antigen is not identified. A J-beta primer mix and a sample-barcoded 5' primer were used in a second PCR of about 7 to 12 cycles. MiXCR was run by TCRdb on the 5' RACE reads, yielding one entry per CDR3 protein. This table has some 760,000 distinct CDR3 sequences, roughly 25% appearing once. The same specimen was also included in a second study, on T cells of mothers and their children. As that report states: Second-PCR primer M1S introduced sample barcodes and 2-4 random nucleotides.

The TCR sequence derives from a boy between 10 and 17 years old in good health. The rearrangement joins TRBV5-5 to TRBJ2-5; TRBD1 matches 8 bases. Material: blood. The CDR3 loop reads CASGTGQGRGETQYF. CDR3 nucleotide sequence: TGTGCCAGCGGCACCGGACAGGGCCGCGGGGAGACCCAGTACTTC.